This T cell receptor (beta chain) was captured by sequencing in a study of beta chain features in type 1 diabetes (dated by TCRdb to the late 2010s). Looking at the study overall: Mean age, gender distribution, total cell number and subset yield did not differ between patients and healthy donors. Naive and central memory subsets were obtained from all 30 or so donors, but regulatory and stem cell-like memory subsets were isolated from only 8 patients and roughly eight healthy donors. The study compared the TCRB repertoires of sorted circulating CD4+ T cell subsets in recently diagnosed type 1 diabetes patients with those in matched healthy donors. A total of 85 million to 140 million sorted cells were examined across all samples, and a strong correlation was observed between cell number per subset and RNA yield.

From each donor, a single peripheral blood sample of about 116 mL on average was drawn into heparinised tubes. Naive, central memory, regulatory and stem cell-like memory CD4+ T cells were sorted on a BD FACSAria II using a panel including CD45RO, CCR7, CD25, CD127, CD95 and CD27. Purity was above 95% for every sorted population. Right away, PBMCs were isolated by Lymphoprep density gradient centrifugation and were stained directly, with no culture step. Samples were stained and sorted in pairs, with one healthy donor and one patient per experiment, so that batch effects were minimized. What the authors observed across the whole study: Shorter templates might be favored by PCR, yet because patient and control samples were amplified and corrected together, any such skew would affect both groups equally. Only small numbers of individuals were included in the HLA sub-analyses, which left unresolved whether HLA type had any influence on TCRB rearrangement. Naive, central memory and regulatory TCRB repertoires appeared more similar among patients than among healthy donors. In all four CD4+ subsets, TCRB CDR3 length was moderately but significantly shorter in type 1 diabetes patients. Patients with type 1 diabetes made fewer insertions and deleted more nucleotides at VDJ recombination sites, implying thymic rearrangement abnormalities. Sequencing cDNA rather than genomic DNA could over-represent highly expressing activated cells, although activation and CD3 levels did not differ between groups.

This clone was observed a handful of times. The antigen it recognizes is unknown. Base qualities are missing; no much larger clone stands one base away. Via the germline V gene (reference sequence), CDR1 is PRHDT and CDR2 FYEKMQ. CDR3 length: 15 amino acids, cysteine to phenylalanine. The kept DNA is CDR3 alone, 45 bases in frame from the first base. Trimmed from V: 6 bases; trimmed from J: 3 bases; junction bases lacking a gene match: 11. The High Capacity cDNA Reverse Transcription Kit was used to reverse transcribe all of the isolated RNA, meaning that expressed TCRB transcripts were what got sequenced. Deep immunoSEQ sequencing was applied to naive, central memory and regulatory T cell samples, giving an average of roughly 3.6 million total reads per sample. Sorted cells were lysed in RLT buffer and RNA was extracted with DNase-treated RNeasy Micro or Mini kits, depending on cell number. Each cell subset was processed separately to prevent cross-contamination, with patient and healthy donor samples processed together. Using the immunoSEQ multiplex PCR, TCRB sequences were amplified from cDNA into 87-bp fragments spanning the CDR3 region. The amplicons were sequenced using the Illumina HiSeq platform. Per the original workflow: PCR bias was corrected computationally using synthetic template baselines, and reads within Hamming distance 2 were collapsed, with unmergeable singletons discarded. Reads were aligned against IMGT to assign V, D and J genes, CDR3 length and insertions or deletions at six rearrangement sites. Within each subset, clonotype counts were normalized to sorted cell number, and only after that were true diversity and Gini coefficients computed with the tcR R package. The overlap coefficient, calculated on TCRB nucleotide sequences, was used to measure repertoire sharing. Out-of-frame TCRB sequences from naive cells were analyzed to stand in for the pre-selection repertoire. The clones in this table, taken by TCRdb from immuneACCESS, are in-frame only. Not every clone is retained; where verified, under half of the shortfall comes from an unresolved V gene, and the cause of the rest is unknown. From that table come the V and J calls and clone size; the DNA was used to work out D and trimming. Recorded for this sample are hundreds of thousands of clones; over 11% of them occurred a single time. The ten largest make up approximately 0.043% of the sample.

Specimen: naive CD4+ T cells from blood. Reading the label with the study, this specimen's cell subset or site is: true naive CD4+ T cells. This clonotype was sampled from a man aged 18 to 35 with type 1 diabetes. The chain was built from TRBV13 and TRBJ2-7; 7 bases in the middle match TRBD1. CDR3 sequence: CASRALRDSHYEQYF. The base sequence is TGTGCCAGCAGGGCCCTCCGGGACAGTCACTACGAGCAGTACTTC.